A selection of T cell receptor beta chains follows, all from one sample in a study of blood T cells in healthy people across ages. In TCRdb, the 5' RACE reads were re-called with MiXCR into one record per CDR3 protein. The data show more than 700,000 distinct CDR3 sequences, 40% to 65% seen once. The specimen sequenced was blood. These receptors originate from an elderly man in good health. The CDR3 runs from the conserved cysteine through the conserved F or W. Each record gives: J gene, V gene, clone size, D gene, CDR3 protein, CDR3 DNA. The D gene is left open where the match is weak. Clone size appears in some rows only: once, few, many, or a class for an expanded clone.

>TRBJ2-2|TRBV20-1|NA|TRBD2
CSAVPSGRVGTGELFF
TGCAGTGCTGTCCCTAGCGGGAGAGTTGGGACCGGGGAGCTGTTTTTT
>TRBJ2-4|TRBV29-1|few|TRBD1
CSVTTRDSKNIQYF
TGCAGCGTTACCACACGGGACAGTAAAAACATTCAGTACTTC
>TRBJ2-2|TRBV5-1|NA|NA
CASSLETGRGTGELFF
TGCGCCAGCAGCTTGGAGACAGGGAGGGGCACCGGGGAGCTGTTTTTT
>TRBJ2-1|TRBV7-2|few|TRBD2
CASSSRSGRWVSYNEQFF
TGTGCCAGCAGCTCCCGAAGCGGGAGATGGGTATCCTACAATGAGCAGTTCTTC
>TRBJ2-3|TRBV7-2|NA|NA
CASSLVPRQAPVDTQYF
TGTGCCAGCAGCTTAGTCCCCCGACAGGCCCCGGTGGATACGCAGTATTTT
>TRBJ2-5|TRBV18|NA|NA
CASSSPTDSPYNEQYF
TGTGCCAGCTCATCCCCGACAGATTCACCATACAATGAGCAGTACTTC
>TRBJ2-7|TRBV29-1|NA|TRBD2
CSVRASGTNYNEQYF
TGCAGCGTCAGAGCCTCCGGGACTAATTACAATGAGCAGTACTTC
>TRBJ1-5|TRBV4-1|once|NA
CASSHTTVNQPQHF
TGCGCCAGCAGCCATACCACAGTCAATCAGCCCCAGCATTTT
>TRBJ2-4|TRBV28|few|TRBD2
CASSLPGAGVRGNIQYF
TGTGCCAGCAGTTTACCCGGAGCGGGAGTTCGGGGAAACATTCAGTACTTC
>TRBJ2-3|TRBV7-9|few|NA
CASSLVPSSTDTQYF
TGTGCCAGCAGCTTAGTTCCCTCTAGCACAGATACGCAGTATTTT